Listed below are T cell receptor beta chains from one sample, sequenced in a study of neurological immune-mediated disorders. TCRdb re-analysed the 5' RACE reads in MiXCR, keeping a single row per CDR3 protein. The sample consists of 35,000 to 50,000 distinct CDR3 sequences, 14% of them appearing once. Input material: CD4+ T cells from blood. The receptors derive from a woman in her fifties or sixties with HTLV-1-associated myelopathy (HAM/TSP). The CDR3 runs from the conserved cysteine through the conserved F or W. D genes are given only for firm matches. The listing skips clone size in some rows; elsewhere it reads once, few, many or a size class.

J: TRBJ2-3; D: -; V: TRBV20-1; size: many; CDR3: CSARQGTSTDTQYF; DNA: TGCAGTGCTAGACAGGGGACTAGCACAGATACGCAGTATTTT
J: TRBJ1-5; D: -; V: TRBV2; size: many; CDR3: CASSSYSNQPQHF; DNA: TGTGCCAGCAGCTCATATAGCAATCAGCCCCAGCATTTT
J: TRBJ2-1; D: TRBD1; V: TRBV4-2; size: many; CDR3: CASSQISTGLNEQFF; DNA: TGTGCCAGCAGCCAGATCTCGACAGGGCTGAATGAGCAGTTCTTC
J: TRBJ2-3; D: TRBD1; V: TRBV13; size: many; CDR3: CASSQRTGPFSTDTQYF; DNA: TGTGCCAGCAGCCAAAGGACAGGGCCTTTTAGCACAGATACGCAGTATTTT
J: TRBJ1-2; D: TRBD1; V: TRBV4-2; size: many; CDR3: CASSQEGIPDRSGDGYTF; DNA: TGTGCCAGCAGCCAAGAGGGCATTCCGGACAGGTCGGGGGATGGCTACACCTTC
J: TRBJ1-4; D: -; V: TRBV12-3/TRBV12-4; size: many; CDR3: CASSGEAGKLFF; DNA: TGTGCCAGCAGCGGCGAAGCGGGAAAACTGTTTTTT
J: TRBJ1-2; D: -; V: TRBV12-3/TRBV12-4; size: many; CDR3: CASSRDNYGYTF; DNA: TGTGCCAGCAGCCGGGATAACTATGGCTACACCTTC
J: TRBJ2-7; D: -; V: TRBV6-1; size: many; CDR3: CASSEAVGPGEQYF; DNA: TGTGCCAGCAGTGAAGCGGTGGGGCCAGGGGAGCAGTACTTC
J: TRBJ2-5; D: TRBD1; V: TRBV9; size: many; CDR3: CASSVRDRGETQYF; DNA: TGTGCCAGCAGCGTAAGGGACAGGGGAGAGACCCAGTACTTC
J: TRBJ2-1; D: -; V: TRBV7-2; size: many; CDR3: CASSPGGGPYNEQFF; DNA: TGTGCCAGCAGCCCAGGGGGGGGGCCCTACAATGAGCAGTTCTTC
J: TRBJ1-1; D: -; V: TRBV30; size: many; CDR3: CAWRPGWGTTEAFF; DNA: TGTGCCTGGAGACCGGGCTGGGGGACCACTGAAGCTTTCTTT
J: TRBJ2-5; D: -; V: TRBV14; size: many; CDR3: CASSQDPGLETQYF; DNA: TGTGCCAGCAGCCAAGATCCAGGGCTGGAGACCCAGTACTTC
J: TRBJ2-3; D: TRBD2; V: TRBV7-2; size: many; CDR3: CASSLHGTSGGVDTQYF; DNA: TGTGCCAGCAGCTTACATGGGACTAGCGGGGGGGTAGATACGCAGTATTTT
J: TRBJ2-5; D: -; V: TRBV4-1; size: many; CDR3: CASSRRSLGDQETQYF; DNA: TGCGCCAGCAGCCGAAGGTCCCTGGGGGACCAAGAGACCCAGTACTTC
J: TRBJ2-7; D: TRBD1; V: TRBV20-1; size: many; CDR3: CSARPRDRRTYEQYF; DNA: TGCAGTGCGAGGCCTCGGGACAGGCGAACATACGAGCAGTACTTC
J: TRBJ2-6; D: TRBD1; V: TRBV5-1; size: many; CDR3: CASSSGTGISGANVLTF; DNA: TGCGCCAGCAGCTCCGGGACAGGGATCTCTGGGGCCAACGTCCTGACTTTC
J: TRBJ2-5; D: TRBD2; V: TRBV9; size: many; CDR3: CASSLRGGETQYF; DNA: TGTGCCAGCAGCTTGCGGGGGGGAGAGACCCAGTACTTC
J: TRBJ2-3; D: -; V: TRBV30; size: -; CDR3: CAWSVLASTDTQYF; DNA: TGTGCCTGGAGTGTACTAGCCAGCACAGATACGCAGTATTTT
J: TRBJ1-2; D: TRBD1; V: TRBV12-3/TRBV12-4; size: many; CDR3: CASRPGQGWSGYTF; DNA: TGTGCCAGCAGGCCGGGACAGGGGTGGAGTGGCTACACCTTC
J: TRBJ2-1; D: -; V: TRBV5-1; size: many; CDR3: CASSWALSYNEQFF; DNA: TGCGCCAGCAGTTGGGCACTATCCTACAATGAGCAGTTCTTC
J: TRBJ2-1; D: -; V: TRBV20-1; size: many; CDR3: CSARKMTGGGEQFF; DNA: TGCAGTGCTAGAAAAATGACCGGGGGCGGTGAGCAGTTCTTC
J: TRBJ2-3; D: TRBD2; V: TRBV5-4; size: many; CDR3: CASSRRTSLSTDTQYF; DNA: TGTGCCAGCAGCCGAAGGACTAGCCTCTCCACAGATACGCAGTATTTT
J: TRBJ2-7; D: TRBD2; V: TRBV18; size: many; CDR3: CASSVGPHSGALNEQYF; DNA: TGTGCCAGCTCAGTAGGCCCTCATAGCGGGGCGCTAAACGAGCAGTACTTC
J: TRBJ1-1; D: -; V: TRBV11-2; size: many; CDR3: CASSLGTVNTEAFF; DNA: TGTGCCAGCAGCTTGGGAACGGTGAACACTGAAGCTTTCTTT
J: TRBJ2-7; D: TRBD1; V: TRBV6-6; size: many; CDR3: CAAGQVYEQYF; DNA: TGTGCCGCAGGACAGGTCTACGAGCAGTACTTC
J: TRBJ2-3; D: TRBD2; V: TRBV5-1; size: many; CDR3: CASSLVAGNTDTQYF; DNA: TGCGCCAGCAGCTTGGTAGCGGGGAACACAGATACGCAGTATTTT
J: TRBJ2-5; D: TRBD1; V: TRBV2; size: few; CDR3: CASTTGQIQETQYF; DNA: TGTGCCAGCACAACGGGACAGATCCAAGAGACCCAGTACTTC
J: TRBJ2-7; D: -; V: TRBV7-2; size: few; CDR3: CASSLATYSYEQYF; DNA: TGTGCCAGCAGCTTAGCCACATACTCCTACGAGCAGTACTTC
J: TRBJ2-7; D: TRBD1; V: TRBV12-3/TRBV12-4; size: -; CDR3: CASTWGQGAYEQYF; DNA: TGTGCCAGCACCTGGGGACAGGGGGCCTACGAGCAGTACTTC